One sample yielded the 3 T cell receptor beta chains listed below, sequenced in a study of Graves' ophthalmopathy and Graves' hyperthyroidism. Scientists amplified the TCR beta CDR3 regions from RNA transcripts. A first-round RT-PCR used HTBI primers, followed by a second-round multiplex PCR. MiXCR, run by TCRdb on the multiplex PCR reads, gives a single entry per CDR3 protein. The sample holds over 200,000 distinct CDR3 sequences, 29% seen once. Sequenced input: peripheral blood. The receptors derive from a man aged 50-60 years with Graves' ophthalmopathy.

In its sample, this clonotype was seen many times. V usage is TRBV12-3 or TRBV12-4 and J usage is TRBJ1-5; D is uncertain. V was trimmed by 0 bases and J by 4 bases, leaving 4 bases between them. This CDR3 contains 13 residues. The CDR3 nucleotides are TGTGCCAGCAGTTTAGCCAGGAATCAGCCCCAGCATTTT. Amino acid sequence: CASSLARNQPQHF.

This clonotype was picked up many times. J is TRBJ2-7 and V is TRBV12-3 or TRBV12-4; TRBD2 agrees at 11 bases. CDR3 size: 14 residues. The V and J ends lost 5 bases and 4 bases, in that order; junction bases with no gene match: 4. CDR3 sequence (DNA): TGTGCCAGCAGTCTAACTAGCGGGGGATACGAGCAGTACTTC. It yields the protein CASSLTSGGYEQYF.

This clonotype appeared many times. The V call is TRBV5-1, the J call TRBJ2-7, with D possibly being TRBD1 (5 bases). V was trimmed by 0 bases and J by 3 bases, leaving 7 bases between them. CDR3 size: 13 residues. The V gene's germline CDR1 is SGHRS and CDR2 YFSETQ. Here the CDR3 reads CASSLETGYEQYF. For the CDR3, the DNA is TGCGCCAGCAGCTTGGAAACAGGCTACGAGCAGTACTTC.